Listed here are 3 T cell receptor beta chains from one sample, sequenced in a study of blood T cell repertoires in COVID-19. Sequencing was performed with immunoSEQ multiplex PCR; in TCRdb, only in-frame clones are kept and a portion is missing. This table has around 250,000 clones, around 87% appearing once. The sample consisted of PBMCs or T cells enriched from blood (not recorded which). All receptors derive from a woman aged 50 to 60 who had recovered from COVID-19.

The table lists this clone with many counts. The chain employs TRBV30 and TRBJ1-1; 9 positions agree with TRBD1. The trim removed 3 bases at V and 5 bases at J, leaving 10 bases unmatched. The CDR3 extends over 15 amino acids. Germline assignment: CDR1 GTSNPN and CDR2 SVGIG (reference sequence). The CDR3 loop is CAWSAGTGIRTEAFF. The CDR3 bases are TGTGCCTGGAGCGCCGGGACAGGGATAAGAACTGAAGCTTTCTTT.

This rearrangement joins TRBV6-5 to TRBJ2-3, with TRBD2 matching over 8 bases. Germline CDR1 is MNHEY and CDR2 is SVGAGI. The CDR3 consists of 13 residues. Trimming removed 6 bases from V and 6 bases from J; junction bases left unmatched: 5. The CDR3: CASRGTSSDTQYF. The CDR3 DNA sequence: TGTGCCAGCAGGGGGACTAGTTCCGATACGCAGTATTTT.

The CDR3 nucleotides read TGTGCCAGCAGCCGGGAGTTGGCAGATACGCAGTATTTT. Protein: CASSRELADTQYF. The rearrangement joins TRBV6-5 to TRBJ2-3; tentative D call: TRBD2 (6 bases). The germline V gene has CDR1 MNHEY and CDR2 SVGAGI. The germline V and J ends were trimmed by 6 bases and 4 bases, with 11 bases remaining between them. This CDR3 region has 13 residues.